One T cell receptor (beta chain) is described in this entry. Its antigen has not been determined. No much larger clone exists at a distance of one base, and base qualities are not known. For each enrolled patient, mismatch repair deficiency was established using either polymerase chain reaction or immunohistochemistry. TCR sequencing was carried out for three patients who responded to pembrolizumab therapy. The phase II trial prospectively tested pembrolizumab PD-1 blockade in advanced mismatch repair-deficient cancers regardless of tissue of origin. Serial peripheral blood T cell samples were collected before and at multiple times after starting PD-1 blockade. Blood sampling times were reported as weeks after the first pembrolizumab dose. This sample was taken from a study of PD-1 blockade in mismatch repair-deficient tumors (dated by TCRdb to about 2017). Regarding the complete study: Between late 2013 and September 2016, the trial enrolled roughly 86 consecutive patients with roughly twelve types of mismatch repair-deficient cancer, all of whom had received prior treatment and were progressing. Deep sequencing of TCR CDR3 regions was used to track tumor-associated T cell clones in peripheral blood of patients responding to PD-1 blockade.

The method behind the library was the immunoSEQ multiplex PCR assay. What TCRdb holds here is the immuneACCESS table cut down to in-frame rearrangements. Part of the clones is not present; checked against another copy, under half of the missing clones reflect an unresolved V gene, and the others are unexplained. The sample table shows some 85,000 clones, and approximately 80% are seen once. The ten largest clones represent roughly 6% of the sample. What the research found in general, with its limitations: Tumor-resident clones, often undetectable in blood before treatment, expanded rapidly after pembrolizumab and then contracted, generally before radiologic responses.

Cut back by 1 base and 1 base, the V and J ends lie 10 bases apart. The germline V gene supplies CDR1 KGHSH and CDR2 LQKENI. From its cysteine to its phenylalanine, the CDR3 spans 16 amino acids. The sequence is cut down to CDR3 DNA, 48 bases in frame from base 1. The material was peripheral blood, obtained 44 weeks after starting pembrolizumab. The TCR sequence derives from an adult with mismatch repair-deficient cancer. The sequence joins TRBV18 to TRBJ2-2; perhaps TRBD2 is the D gene, with 6 bases matching. At the DNA level, the sequence is TGTGCCAGCTCACCACTCCCTAGCGTGAACACCGGGGAGCTGTTTTTT. This codes for CASSPLPSVNTGELFF.